This paragraph reports one TCR beta chain. Its antigen is unknown. Generated by immunoSEQ multiplex PCR, the TCRdb table keeps only in-frame clones and is missing some. Of approximately 50,000 clones listed, about 86% are singletons. This specimen belongs to a study of T cell responses to AZD1222 COVID-19 vaccine. Study results and limitations: The donors showed a predominance of white British ancestry and of females, with possible underestimation of clonal diversity. Unmutated variant regions are reportedly the target of nearly half of TCRs that are spike-specific. Spike-specific TCR breadth and depth both grew after two AZD1222 doses.

Germline lookup yields CDR1 LNHDA and CDR2 SQIVND (reference sequence). V shed 7 bases, J shed 5 bases, and the junction held 6 bases outside the gene matches. CDR3 length: 14 amino acids. The sequencing here drew on peripheral blood, taken 28 days after the second AZD1222 dose. This TCR derives from an adult who received the AZD1222 COVID-19 vaccine. V gene TRBV19 combines with J gene TRBJ1-1; 11 bases agree with TRBD1. The CDR3: CASTTGQGATEAFF. Here the CDR3 DNA reads TGTGCCAGTACCACAGGACAGGGGGCTACTGAAGCTTTCTTT.